Given below is one T cell receptor (beta chain) in context. These data come from a study of PD-L1 blockade in urothelial cancer. Study information: Patients, treated from about 2014 onward, received atezolizumab 1,200 mg intravenously every 3 weeks. Specimens of blood held a median count of 141,255 T cells.

TCRdb keeps only in-frame clones here, not all; method: immunoSEQ multiplex PCR. This table holds 45,000 to 60,000 clones, about 85% found once. Germline V gene lookup returns CDR1 SGHRS and CDR2 YFSETQ. The V end lost 0 bases, the J end lost 3 bases, and 13 bases lay between the germline ends. This CDR3 has 15 residues. Time point reported: pretreatment peripheral blood. It was locally advanced or metastatic urothelial carcinoma that patients had. The V and J genes are TRBV5-1 and TRBJ2-7; D may be TRBD2 (5 bases). The sequenced sample was PBMCs, obtained around atezolizumab (anti-PD-L1) treatment. This TCR came from a man aged 65-85 years with urothelial cancer. The CDR3 loop reads CASSLEASSHYEQYF. In nucleotides, the CDR3 is TGCGCCAGCAGCTTGGAGGCTAGCTCCCACTACGAGCAGTACTTC.